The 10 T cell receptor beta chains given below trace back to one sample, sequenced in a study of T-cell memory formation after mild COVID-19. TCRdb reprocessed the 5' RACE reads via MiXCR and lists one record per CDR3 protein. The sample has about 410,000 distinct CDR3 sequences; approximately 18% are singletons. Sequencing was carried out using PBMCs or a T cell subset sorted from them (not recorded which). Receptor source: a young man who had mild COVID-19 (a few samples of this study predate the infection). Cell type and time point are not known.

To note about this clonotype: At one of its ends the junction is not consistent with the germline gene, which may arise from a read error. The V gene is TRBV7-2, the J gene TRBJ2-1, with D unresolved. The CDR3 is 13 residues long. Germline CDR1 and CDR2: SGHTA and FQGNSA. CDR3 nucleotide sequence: TGTGCCAGCCAGGATCCCAACTCCAATGAGCGGTTCTTC. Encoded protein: CASQDPNSNERFF.

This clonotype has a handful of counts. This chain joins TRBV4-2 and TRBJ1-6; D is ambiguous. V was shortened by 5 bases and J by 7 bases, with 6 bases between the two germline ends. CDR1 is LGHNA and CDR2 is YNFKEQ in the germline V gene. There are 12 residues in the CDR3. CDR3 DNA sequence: TGTGCCAGCAGCACTCAGAATTCACCCCTCCACTTT. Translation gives CASSTQNSPLHF.

Written as DNA, the CDR3 is TGTGCCAGCAGCTCCACTAGTTCCTACAATGAGCAGTTCTTC. Translated, it gives CASSSTSSYNEQFF. The chain uses TRBV7-3 and TRBJ2-1; D perhaps matches TRBD2 (5 bases). Between the trimmed V and J ends, which lost 4 bases and 1 base, there was a span of 8 bases. Per germline, CDR1 SGHTA and CDR2 FQGTGA. The CDR3 has 14 residues.

DNA of the CDR3: TGCGCCAGCAGCGTCGCCGGGACAGGGGCCAGTGAGCAGTACTTC. Translating it yields CASSVAGTGASEQYF. The chain carries TRBV5-1 and TRBJ2-7; 10 bases map to TRBD1. V lost 4 bases to trimming and J lost 7 bases; unmatched junction nucleotides: 11. Germline V gives CDR1 SGHRS, CDR2 YFSETQ. This CDR3 comprises 15 residues.

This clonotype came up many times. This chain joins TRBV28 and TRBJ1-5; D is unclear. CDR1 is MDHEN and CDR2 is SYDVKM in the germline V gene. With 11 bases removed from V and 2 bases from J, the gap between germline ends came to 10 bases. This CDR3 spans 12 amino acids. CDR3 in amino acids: CAPTGRNQPQHF. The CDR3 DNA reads TGTGCCCCCACCGGCCGCAATCAGCCCCAGCATTTT.

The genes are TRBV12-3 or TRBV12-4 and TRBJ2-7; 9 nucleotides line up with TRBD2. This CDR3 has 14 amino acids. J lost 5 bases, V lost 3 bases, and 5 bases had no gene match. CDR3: CASSLRGGPHEQYF. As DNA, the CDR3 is TGTGCCAGCAGTTTGCGGGGGGGGCCACACGAGCAGTACTTC.

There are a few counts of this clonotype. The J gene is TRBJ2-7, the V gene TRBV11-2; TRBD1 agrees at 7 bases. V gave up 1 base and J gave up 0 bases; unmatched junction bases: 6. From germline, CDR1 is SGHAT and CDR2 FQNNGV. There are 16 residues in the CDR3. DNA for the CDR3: TGTGCCAGCAGCTTAGTAGGGGGCATGAGCTCCTACGAGCAGTACTTC. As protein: CASSLVGGMSSYEQYF.

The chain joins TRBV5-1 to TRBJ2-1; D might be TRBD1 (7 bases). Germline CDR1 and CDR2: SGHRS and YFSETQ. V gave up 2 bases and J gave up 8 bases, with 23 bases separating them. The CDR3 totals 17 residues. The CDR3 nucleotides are TGCGCCAGCAGCTTCTCCCCCCGGGACTGGCAGGGGGATGAGCAGTTCTTC. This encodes CASSFSPRDWQGDEQFF.

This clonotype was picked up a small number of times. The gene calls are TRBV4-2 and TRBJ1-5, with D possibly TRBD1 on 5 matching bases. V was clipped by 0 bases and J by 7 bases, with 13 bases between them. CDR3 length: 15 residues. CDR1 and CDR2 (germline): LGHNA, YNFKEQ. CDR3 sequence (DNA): TGTGCCAGCAGCCAAGACGCAGGGAAGGGCCAGCCCCAGCATTTT. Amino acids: CASSQDAGKGQPQHF.

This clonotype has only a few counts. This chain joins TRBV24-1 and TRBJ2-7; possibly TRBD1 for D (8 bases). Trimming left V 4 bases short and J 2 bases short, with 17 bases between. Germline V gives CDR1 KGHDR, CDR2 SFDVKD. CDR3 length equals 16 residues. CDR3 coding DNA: TGTGCCACCAGTGAATGGACAGGGACTATAACCTACGAGCAGTACTTC. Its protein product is CATSEWTGTITYEQYF.